Listed here are 29 T cell receptor beta chains from one sample, sequenced in a study of cytomegalovirus exposure and HLA in healthy donors. This table comes from immunoSEQ multiplex PCR, and its TCRdb copy is limited to in-frame clones, with some not included. The sample carries 200,000 to 250,000 clones, over 80% recorded once. Input material: PBMCs. The receptors were gathered from a woman aged 25 to 45 in good health and CMV-seropositive.

The chain uses TRBV6-1 and TRBJ2-7; 10 bases align to TRBD2. Trimming cost V 5 bases and J 7 bases; bases outside gene matches: 8. The V gene's germline CDR1 is MNHNS and CDR2 SASEGT. The length of the CDR3 is 14 residues. The CDR3 loop is CASSSDRTSGEQYF. CDR3 nucleotides: TGTGCCAGCAGTTCCGATAGGACTAGCGGAGAGCAGTACTTC.

The chain is built from TRBV2 and TRBJ2-1; TRBD2 aligns across 7 bases. V trimming: 1 base; J trimming: 4 bases; junction bases outside the gene matches: 4. Germline assignment: CDR1 SNHLY and CDR2 FYNNEI. The CDR3 has 15 amino acids. The chain's CDR3 is CASSEGLADYNEQFF. The CDR3 coding sequence is TGTGCCAGCAGTGAAGGTCTAGCGGATTACAATGAGCAGTTCTTC.

V usage is TRBV28 and J usage is TRBJ1-2, with no clear D. Germline V gives CDR1 MDHEN, CDR2 SYDVKM. This CDR3 region has 15 residues. V lost 2 bases to trimming and J lost 5 bases, with 15 bases between them. CDR3 amino acids: CASSLVQRTEYGYTF. CDR3 DNA sequence: TGTGCCAGCAGTTTAGTACAGAGAACTGAATATGGCTACACCTTC.

The rearrangement uses TRBV30 and TRBJ2-1; 14 bases map to TRBD2. The CDR3 runs to 15 residues. V lost 5 bases, J lost 7 bases, and 7 bases stayed unmatched. Germline V gene sequence: CDR1 GTSNPN, CDR2 SVGIG (reference sequence). The CDR3 spells CAWVPGLAGVNEQFF. DNA for the CDR3: TGTGCCTGGGTACCGGGACTAGCGGGAGTAAATGAGCAGTTCTTC.

CDR3 coding DNA: TGTGCCAGCTCACCACCGGGGGACGAGCAGTACTTC. Residues: CASSPPGDEQYF. The chain uses TRBV18 and TRBJ2-7; D tentatively reads TRBD1 or TRBD2 (5 bases each). Germline V gene data show CDR1 as KGHSH and CDR2 as LQKENI. Trimming removed 0 bases at V and 5 bases at J, with 5 bases between. The CDR3 sequence is 12 residues long.

CDR3 sequence (DNA): TGTGCCAGCAGCGTAAGAAGACTTCCCTCTGATAGGGATGGCTACACCTTC. This encodes CASSVRRLPSDRDGYTF. V and J are TRBV9 and TRBJ1-2; D remains unclear. Germline V gene data show CDR1 as SGDLS and CDR2 as YYNGEE. The CDR3 loop spans 17 amino acids. The V gene lost 1 base and the J gene lost 6 bases, with 22 bases spanning the gap.

This clone was detected many times. This sequence joins TRBV4-1 and TRBJ2-1; 7 nucleotides match TRBD2. The CDR3 sequence is 16 residues long. From germline, CDR1 is MGHRA and CDR2 YSYEKL. V was clipped by 1 base and J by 3 bases; unmatched bases: 6. The CDR3 reads CASSQVGGIFYNEQFF. The CDR3, as DNA: TGCGCCAGCAGCCAAGTGGGAGGGATCTTCTACAATGAGCAGTTCTTC.

This chain connects TRBV21-1 to TRBJ1-1; the table calls TRBD1, which could not be checked here. TRBV21-1 is a listed pseudogene. The CDR3 totals 14 residues. This chain's CDR3 is CASSTGDGRTEAFF. Written as DNA, the CDR3 is TGTGCCAGCAGCACAGGGGACGGGCGGACTGAAGCTTTCTTT.

This clone was found once. The J gene is TRBJ2-7, the V gene TRBV29-1; D possibly corresponds to TRBD1 (5 bases). The germline V gene encodes CDR1 SQVTM and CDR2 ANQGSEA. V gave up 4 bases and J gave up 0 bases, with 7 bases separating them. This CDR3 contains 12 residues. CDR3 sequence (DNA): TGCAGCGTTGTAGGGGACTCCTACGAGCAGTACTTC. Translated, it gives CSVVGDSYEQYF.

The chain carries TRBV30 and TRBJ2-7; possibly TRBD1 for D (5 bases). The CDR3 has 12 residues. The germline V and J ends were trimmed by 2 bases and 3 bases, with 8 bases remaining between them. Germline CDR1 GTSNPN, CDR2 SVGIG (reference sequence). CDR3 bases: TGTGCCTGGAGTCAGGGCCGCTACGAGCAGTACTTC. Amino acids: CAWSQGRYEQYF.

V usage is TRBV27 and J usage is TRBJ2-1; 10 bases are shared with TRBD2. V shed 2 bases, J shed 7 bases, and the junction held 11 bases outside the gene matches. Germline V gene data show CDR1 as MNHEY and CDR2 as SMNVEV (reference sequence). The length of the CDR3 is 17 residues. CDR3 in DNA: TGTGCCAGCAGTTTACCCGTAACGAGCGGGAGGGCTAATGAGCAGTTCTTC. Its translation: CASSLPVTSGRANEQFF.

In this sample, this clone turned up many times. This sample also contains other DNA sequences that code for the same CDR3. The V and J genes are TRBV27 and TRBJ2-1, with D maybe TRBD2 (5 bases). CDR1 is MNHEY and CDR2 is SMNVEV in the germline V gene (reference sequence). The CDR3 contains 13 residues. Trimming stripped 3 bases from V and 3 bases from J, with 6 bases between. The CDR3 protein is CASSLAGYNEQFF. CDR3 DNA sequence: TGTGCCAGCAGTTTGGCGGGCTACAATGAGCAGTTCTTC.

The rearrangement links TRBV6-5 to TRBJ2-5, with D perhaps TRBD1 (7 bases). Between the trimmed V and J ends, which lost 0 bases and 5 bases, there was a span of 16 bases. This CDR3 comprises 16 residues. CDR1 MNHEY and CDR2 SVGAGI come from the germline V gene. The CDR3 bases are TGTGCCAGCAGTTACTCGAAAGGGGGCGCGGGGGAGACCCAGTACTTC. This codes for CASSYSKGGAGETQYF.

The chain employs TRBV6-5 and TRBJ2-1; D might be TRBD1 (6 bases). Germline-derived CDR1 and CDR2 are MNHEY and SVGAGI. The CDR3 has 13 residues. Trimming stripped 9 bases from V and 0 bases from J, with 9 bases between. Here the CDR3 DNA reads TGTGCCAGTGGGACAAGCTCCTACAATGAGCAGTTCTTC. Its protein is CASGTSSYNEQFF.

The chain carries TRBV5-4 and TRBJ2-7; 8 bases match TRBD1. J lost 5 bases, V lost 2 bases, and 9 bases had no gene match. The CDR3 runs 15 residues. CDR1 and CDR2 (germline): SGHNT, YYREEE (reference sequence). CDR3 in DNA: TGTGCCAGCAGCTTATCAGGGGGCGCGGGGAACGAGCAGTACTTC. Encoded protein: CASSLSGGAGNEQYF.

The gene calls are TRBV9 and TRBJ1-1; 9 nucleotides agree with TRBD1. From germline, CDR1 is SGDLS and CDR2 YYNGEE. After removal of 4 bases from V and 4 bases from J, the junction contained 2 bases not matched to a gene. The CDR3 totals 13 residues. CDR3 nucleotides: TGTGCCAGCAGCCCGGACAGGGGCACTGAAGCTTTCTTT. It yields the protein CASSPDRGTEAFF.

The rearrangement links TRBV29-1 to TRBJ2-4; 7 bases agree with TRBD1. J was trimmed by 8 bases and V by 0 bases; bases with no gene match: 13. The CDR3 extends over 16 amino acids. Germline V gives CDR1 SQVTM, CDR2 ANQGSEA. The CDR3 DNA is TGCAGCGTTGAAGATGAAGGGAACAGGGGTTCGTACATTCAGTACTTC. Protein: CSVEDEGNRGSYIQYF.

This clone occurred a few times. CDR3: CASSSEGQLNQPQHF. The CDR3 DNA sequence: TGTGCCAGCAGCTCAGAGGGACAGCTCAATCAGCCCCAGCATTTT. The V call is TRBV7-8, the J call TRBJ1-5; 7 positions agree with TRBD1. V was pared by 4 bases and J by 3 bases, with 6 bases of the junction left unmatched. The CDR3 consists of 15 residues. Germline lookup yields CDR1 SGHVS and CDR2 FQNEAQ.

This clone showed up just once. The chain recombines TRBV30 with TRBJ2-1, with 7 bases that match TRBD2. The CDR3 sequence is 13 residues long. V was pared by 8 bases and J by 9 bases, with 13 bases of the junction left unmatched. Germline V gene data show CDR1 as GTSNPN and CDR2 as SVGIG (reference sequence). CDR3 nucleotide sequence: TGTGCCATGCGTTGGGGGGAGGGCGGTGAGCAGTTCTTC. Its translation: CAMRWGEGGEQFF.

The genes are TRBV28 and TRBJ2-3; D may be TRBD1 (5 bases). This CDR3 is built from 14 residues. Germline V gives CDR1 MDHEN, CDR2 SYDVKM. Trimming removed 3 bases at V and 3 bases at J, with 10 bases between. The CDR3 here is CASSFLSGTDTQYF. The DNA for the CDR3 is TGTGCCAGCAGTTTTCTATCAGGGACAGATACGCAGTATTTT.

The chain links TRBV5-1 to TRBJ1-1, with D maybe TRBD1 (6 bases). CDR1 is SGHRS, CDR2 YFSETQ, per germline. The ends were cut back, 0 bases at V and 7 bases at J, with 10 bases in the middle. The CDR3 length is 13 residues. The CDR3 DNA reads TGCGCCAGCAGCTTGGCGGACAGCCTTGAAGCTTTCTTT. Protein: CASSLADSLEAFF. Full variable domain (outside the CDR3, taken from reference TRBV5-1 and TRBJ1-1): KAGVTQTPRYLIKTRGQQVTLSCSPISGHRSVSWYQQTPGQGLQFLFEYFSETQRNKGNFPGRFSGRQFSNSRSEMNVSTLELGDSALYLCASSLADSLEAFFGQGTRLTVV.

This clone was seen a handful of times. This chain connects TRBV5-1 to TRBJ2-7; the D gene is possibly TRBD2 (5 bases). Germline-derived CDR1 and CDR2 are SGHRS and YFSETQ. Trimming cost V 0 bases and J 1 base, with 8 bases left between them. CDR3 length: 14 amino acids. DNA for the CDR3: TGCGCCAGCAGCTTGGCCGGGGTATCCTACGAGCAGTACTTC. This translates into CASSLAGVSYEQYF.

The rearrangement joins TRBV10-3 to TRBJ1-2; D is ambiguous. The ends were cut back, 2 bases at V and 4 bases at J, with 11 bases in the middle. The CDR3 contains 14 residues. Germline V CDR1 and CDR2: ENHRY, SYGVKD. CDR3 protein: CAISEGRETYGYTF. CDR3 bases: TGTGCCATCAGTGAGGGACGGGAGACCTATGGCTACACCTTC.

The rearrangement joins TRBV2 to TRBJ1-2; D possibly corresponds to TRBD1 (5 bases). The CDR3 is 13 residues long. Per the germline V gene, CDR1 is SNHLY and CDR2 is FYNNEI. The germline V and J ends were trimmed by 10 bases and 0 bases, with 12 bases remaining between them. CDR3 loop: CANRETANYGYTF. The CDR3 nucleotides read TGTGCCAATAGAGAGACAGCTAACTATGGCTACACCTTC.

This chain links TRBV27 with TRBJ2-1, with 7 bases fitting TRBD1. Per germline, CDR1 MNHEY and CDR2 SMNVEV (reference sequence). CDR3 size: 15 residues. Losses at the gene ends were 7 bases for V and 4 bases for J; bases not matched to a gene: 10. The CDR3 loop reads CASNWDRGSYNEQFF. The CDR3 DNA follows: TGTGCCAGCAACTGGGACAGAGGATCGTACAATGAGCAGTTCTTC.

CDR3 region: CASSLRDYNSGRSYNEQFF. In DNA, the CDR3 is TGTGCCAGCAGTCTCCGGGACTATAATTCGGGTCGCTCCTACAATGAGCAGTTCTTC. The chain links TRBV28 to TRBJ2-1; TRBD2 aligns across 7 bases. The CDR3 loop spans 19 amino acids. The V gene end was trimmed by 5 bases and the J gene end by 0 bases; junction bases not matched to a gene: 16. Germline V gene lookup returns CDR1 MDHEN and CDR2 SYDVKM.

Concerning this clone itself: The identical CDR3 is also encoded by other nucleotide sequences in the sample. This chain joins TRBV5-1 and TRBJ1-2; no clear D. This CDR3 is 14 amino acids long. The V gene lost 1 base and the J gene lost 0 bases, with 7 bases spanning the gap. Looked up from germline, CDR1 is SGHRS and CDR2 is YFSETQ. CDR3 in amino acids: CASSLREANYGYTF. Written as DNA, the CDR3 is TGCGCCAGCAGCTTGAGGGAAGCTAACTATGGCTACACCTTC.

The rearrangement links TRBV29-1 to TRBJ2-7; D unclear. The CDR3 is made up of 12 amino acids. Germline CDR1 and CDR2: SQVTM and ANQGSEA. V lost 6 bases, J lost 4 bases, and 13 bases lay in between. The CDR3 loop is CSVVAERYEQYF. The CDR3 region has the DNA TGCAGCGTGGTCGCGGAGCGTTACGAGCAGTACTTC.

This clone was seen only a few times. CDR3 in amino acids: CAWSAWGRATNYGYTF. CDR3 bases: TGTGCCTGGAGTGCCTGGGGCAGGGCCACTAACTATGGCTACACCTTC. The chain recombines TRBV30 with TRBJ1-2; possible D gene TRBD1, 5 bases. Between the trimmed V and J ends, which lost 1 base and 0 bases, there was a span of 15 bases. Germline CDR1 is GTSNPN and CDR2 is SVGIG (reference sequence). This CDR3 is 16 amino acids long.